This T cell receptor beta chain was captured by sequencing in a study of molecular identifiers for immune sequencing clone quantification. For the study at large: Replicates involved a five-way split of RNA from approximately 20,000 or 100,000 naive CD8 cells, with sequencing of four. The study, taken as a whole, reports: Sharing of a barcode by identical TCR molecules could cause highly expanded clone sizes to be underestimated.

This clonotype came up a few times. The antigen is undetermined. TCRdb re-called the PCR reads with MiXCR, one entry per CDR3 protein. Found here are a few hundred thousand distinct CDR3 sequences, 24% of them singletons; the top ten hold around 0.76%. The length of the CDR3 is 13 residues. Between the trimmed V and J ends, which lost 5 bases and 8 bases, there was a span of 14 bases. Germline CDR1 MNHEY, CDR2 SMNVEV (reference sequence). The sequence was collected from a human donor in good health. Some libraries in this study had Jurkat cell RNA spiked in. The chain uses TRBV27 and TRBJ2-3; D might be TRBD2 (6 bases). Specimen: naive CD8+ T cells from blood, with Jurkat cell RNA spiked in. Subset in this sample: FACS-sorted CD8+CD4-CCR7+CD45RA+ naive T cells. CDR3 sequence reads: CASSGGASGTQYF. The CDR3 DNA sequence: TGTGCCAGCAGTGGCGGGGCCTCCGGTACGCAGTATTTT.